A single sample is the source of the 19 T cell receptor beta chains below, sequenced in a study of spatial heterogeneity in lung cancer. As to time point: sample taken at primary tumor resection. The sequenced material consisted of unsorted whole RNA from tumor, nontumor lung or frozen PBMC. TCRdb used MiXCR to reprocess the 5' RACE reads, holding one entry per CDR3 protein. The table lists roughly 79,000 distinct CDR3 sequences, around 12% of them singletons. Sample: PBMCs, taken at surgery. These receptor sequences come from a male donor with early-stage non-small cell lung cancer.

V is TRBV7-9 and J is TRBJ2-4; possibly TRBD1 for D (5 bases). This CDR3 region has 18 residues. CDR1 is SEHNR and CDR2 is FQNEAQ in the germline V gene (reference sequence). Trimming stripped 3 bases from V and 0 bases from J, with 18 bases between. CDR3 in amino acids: CASSLADSLGLAKNIQYF. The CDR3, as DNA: TGTGCCAGCAGCTTGGCCGACAGTTTGGGCCTAGCCAAAAACATTCAGTACTTC.

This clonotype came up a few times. The CDR3 sequence: CASSLELRGGYTF. The CDR3 DNA sequence: TGTGCCAGCAGCTTAGAATTGCGCGGAGGCTACACCTTC. J is TRBJ1-2 and V is TRBV7-2, with D hard to call. This CDR3 is built from 13 residues. V lost 1 base to trimming and J lost 8 bases, with 11 bases between them. The germline gives CDR1 SGHTA, CDR2 FQGNSA.

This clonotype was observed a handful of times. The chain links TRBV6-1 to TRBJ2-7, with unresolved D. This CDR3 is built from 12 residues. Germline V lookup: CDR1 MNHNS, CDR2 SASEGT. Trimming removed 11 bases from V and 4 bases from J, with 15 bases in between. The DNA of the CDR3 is TGTGCCGGACGATCCTGGCCTTACGAGCAGTACTTC. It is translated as CAGRSWPYEQYF.

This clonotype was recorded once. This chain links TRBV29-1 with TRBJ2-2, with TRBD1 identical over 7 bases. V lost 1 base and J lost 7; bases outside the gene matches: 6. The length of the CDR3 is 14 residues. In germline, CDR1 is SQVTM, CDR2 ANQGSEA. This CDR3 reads CSVEVRGRSGELFF. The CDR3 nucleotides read TGCAGCGTTGAAGTAAGGGGGCGTAGCGGGGAGCTGTTTTTT.

CDR3 sequence (DNA): TGTGCCACCAGCAGAGATAAGGGCGTCAATCAGCCCCAGCATTTT. It translates to CATSRDKGVNQPQHF. This sequence joins TRBV15 and TRBJ1-5; no definite D call. Per germline, CDR1 LNHNV and CDR2 YYDKDF (reference sequence). V lost 0 bases and J 3 bases, leaving 9 bases between the germline ends. CDR3 length: 15 amino acids. The complete variable domain, with remaining parts taken from reference TRBV15 and TRBJ1-5, reads DAMVIQNPRYQVTQFGKPVTLSCSQTLNHNVMYWYQQKSSQAPKLLFHYYDKDFNNEADTPDNFQSRRPNTSFCFLDIRSPGLGDTAMYLCATSRDKGVNQPQHFGDGTRLSIL.

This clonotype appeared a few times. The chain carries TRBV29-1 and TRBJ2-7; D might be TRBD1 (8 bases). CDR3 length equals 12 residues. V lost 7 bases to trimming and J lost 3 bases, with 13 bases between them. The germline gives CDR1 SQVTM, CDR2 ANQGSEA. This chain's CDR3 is CSAHRGGYEQYF. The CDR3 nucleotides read TGCAGCGCGCACAGGGGGGGCTACGAGCAGTACTTC.

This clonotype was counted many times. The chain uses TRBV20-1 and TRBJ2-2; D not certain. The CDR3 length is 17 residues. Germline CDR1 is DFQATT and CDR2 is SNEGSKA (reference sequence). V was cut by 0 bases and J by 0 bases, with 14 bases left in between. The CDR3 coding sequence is TGCAGTGCTAGAGATCGGTGGACGGCTCCGAACACCGGGGAGCTGTTTTTT. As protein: CSARDRWTAPNTGELFF.

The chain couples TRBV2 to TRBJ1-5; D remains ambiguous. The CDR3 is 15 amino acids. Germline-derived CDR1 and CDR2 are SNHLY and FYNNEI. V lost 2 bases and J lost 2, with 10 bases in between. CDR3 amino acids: CASSEMVSGNQPQHF. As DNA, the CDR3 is TGTGCCAGCAGTGAAATGGTATCGGGCAATCAGCCCCAGCATTTT.

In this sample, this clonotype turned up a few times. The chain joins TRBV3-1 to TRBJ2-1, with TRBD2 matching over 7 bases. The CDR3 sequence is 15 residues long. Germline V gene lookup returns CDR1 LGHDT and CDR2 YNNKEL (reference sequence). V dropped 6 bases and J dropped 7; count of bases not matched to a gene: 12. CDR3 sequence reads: CASRIGAGVGNEQFF. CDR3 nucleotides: TGTGCCAGCAGAATTGGTGCGGGAGTGGGGAATGAGCAGTTCTTC.

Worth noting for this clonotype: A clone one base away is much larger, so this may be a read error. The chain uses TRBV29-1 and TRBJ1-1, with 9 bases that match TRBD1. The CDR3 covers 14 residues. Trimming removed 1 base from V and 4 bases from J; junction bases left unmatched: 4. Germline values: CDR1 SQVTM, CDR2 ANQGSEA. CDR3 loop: CSVEGTGGGTEAFF. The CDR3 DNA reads TGCAGCGTTGAAGGTACAGGGGGCGGCACTGAAGCTTTCTTT. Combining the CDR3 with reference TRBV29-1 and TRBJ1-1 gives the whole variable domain SAVISQKPSRDICQRGTSLTIQCQVDSQVTMMFWYRQQPGQSLTLIATANQGSEATYESGFVIDKFPISRPNLTFSTLTVSNMSPEDSSIYLCSVEGTGGGTEAFFGQGTRLTVV.

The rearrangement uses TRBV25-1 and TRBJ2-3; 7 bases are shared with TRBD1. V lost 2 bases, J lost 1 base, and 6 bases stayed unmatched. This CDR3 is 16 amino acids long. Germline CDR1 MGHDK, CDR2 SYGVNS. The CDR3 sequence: CASSEQLGTGTDTQYF. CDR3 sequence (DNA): TGTGCCAGCAGTGAACAACTTGGGACAGGCACAGATACGCAGTATTTT.

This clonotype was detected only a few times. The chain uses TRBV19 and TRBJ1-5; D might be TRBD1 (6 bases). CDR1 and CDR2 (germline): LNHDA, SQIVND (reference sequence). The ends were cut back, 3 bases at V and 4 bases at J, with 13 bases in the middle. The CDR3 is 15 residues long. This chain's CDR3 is CASSMEQRGNQPQHF. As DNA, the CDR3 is TGTGCCAGTAGTATGGAGCAGAGGGGGAATCAGCCCCAGCATTTT. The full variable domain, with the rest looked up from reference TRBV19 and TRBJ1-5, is DGGITQSPKYLFRKEGQNVTLSCEQNLNHDAMYWYRQDPGQGLRLIYYSQIVNDFQKGDIAEGYSVSREKKESFPLTVTSAQKNPTAFYLCASSMEQRGNQPQHFGDGTRLSIL.

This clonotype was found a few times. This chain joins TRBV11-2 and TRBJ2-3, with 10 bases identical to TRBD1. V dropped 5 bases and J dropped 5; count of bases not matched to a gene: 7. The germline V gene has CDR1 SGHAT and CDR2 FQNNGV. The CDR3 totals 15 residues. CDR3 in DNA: TGTGCCAGCAGCCCCGGACAGGGGGTGGAAGATACGCAGTATTTT. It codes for CASSPGQGVEDTQYF. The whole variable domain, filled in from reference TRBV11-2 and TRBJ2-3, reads EAGVAQSPRYKIIEKRQSVAFWCNPISGHATLYWYQQILGQGPKLLIQFQNNGVVDDSQLPKDRFSAERLKGVDSTLKIQPAKLEDSAVYLCASSPGQGVEDTQYFGPGTRLTVL.

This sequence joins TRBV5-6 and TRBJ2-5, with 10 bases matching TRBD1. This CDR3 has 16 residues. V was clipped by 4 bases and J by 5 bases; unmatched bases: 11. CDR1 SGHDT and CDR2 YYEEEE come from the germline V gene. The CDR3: CASSPDRGFPAETQYF. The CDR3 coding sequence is TGTGCCAGCAGCCCGGACAGGGGGTTCCCCGCGGAGACCCAGTACTTC.

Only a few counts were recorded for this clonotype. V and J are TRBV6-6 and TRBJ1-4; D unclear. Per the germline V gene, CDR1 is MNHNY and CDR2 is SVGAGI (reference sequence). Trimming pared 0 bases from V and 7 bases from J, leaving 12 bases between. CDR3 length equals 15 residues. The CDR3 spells CASSYSRSGGEKLFF. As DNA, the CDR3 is TGTGCCAGCAGTTACTCAAGGAGCGGAGGTGAAAAACTGTTTTTT.

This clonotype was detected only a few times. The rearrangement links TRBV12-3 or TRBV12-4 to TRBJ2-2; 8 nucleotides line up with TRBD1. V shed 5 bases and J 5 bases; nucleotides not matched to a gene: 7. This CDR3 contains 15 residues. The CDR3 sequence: CASSPGTGRTGELFF. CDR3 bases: TGTGCCAGCAGTCCCGGGACAGGTAGAACCGGGGAGCTGTTTTTT.

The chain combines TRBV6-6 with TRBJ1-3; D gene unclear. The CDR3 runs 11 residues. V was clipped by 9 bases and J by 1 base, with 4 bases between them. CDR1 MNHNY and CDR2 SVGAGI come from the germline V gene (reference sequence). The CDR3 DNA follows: TGTGCCAGTGGTTCTGGAAACACCATATATTTT. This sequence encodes CASGSGNTIYF.

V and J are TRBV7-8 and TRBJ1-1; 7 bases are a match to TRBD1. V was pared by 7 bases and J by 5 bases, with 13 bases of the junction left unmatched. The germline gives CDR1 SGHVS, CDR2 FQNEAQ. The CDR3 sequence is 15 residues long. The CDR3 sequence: CASTPLEGARTEAFF. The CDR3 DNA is TGTGCCAGCACCCCTCTGGAGGGGGCCCGAACTGAAGCTTTCTTT.

The CDR3 protein is CSARADSGVLYSYEQYF. CDR3 nucleotide sequence: TGCAGTGCTAGAGCGGATAGCGGGGTACTCTACTCCTACGAGCAGTACTTC. The genes are TRBV20-1 and TRBJ2-7, with 8 bases matching TRBD2. The CDR3 runs 17 residues. The germline V gene encodes CDR1 DFQATT and CDR2 SNEGSKA (reference sequence). J gave up 0 bases and V 1 base, and 11 bases lay outside the gene matches.